This entry is about one T cell receptor (beta chain). The data originate from a study of blood T cell repertoires in COVID-19. About the research overall: Samples came from the United States, Italy and Spain, spanning acute and convalescent COVID-19. Sample material is recorded as cDNA or gDNA derived from T cells, B-cell-depleted T cells, or PBMCs.

Source study methods: The assay estimated nucleated cells by amplifying reference gene primers. Clones were sequenced by immunoSEQ multiplex PCR, and TCRdb holds only the in-frame ones, with some missing. V and J calls and clone size are copied from that table; D and trimming were computed from the DNA. The data show approximately 160,000 clones, approximately 80% seen once. The CDR3 loop spans 16 amino acids. The V gene's germline CDR1 is SGHRS and CDR2 YFSETQ. J was trimmed by 5 bases and V by 0 bases; bases with no gene match: 5. Sequenced sample: peripheral blood. This TCR derives from a woman aged 80 or over with active or convalescent COVID-19. This sequence joins TRBV5-1 and TRBJ2-3; 11 bases fit TRBD1. The CDR3 DNA reads as TGCGCCAGCAGCTTGGCCGGACAGGGGGCCGGAGATACGCAGTATTTT. Amino acid sequence: CASSLAGQGAGDTQYF.